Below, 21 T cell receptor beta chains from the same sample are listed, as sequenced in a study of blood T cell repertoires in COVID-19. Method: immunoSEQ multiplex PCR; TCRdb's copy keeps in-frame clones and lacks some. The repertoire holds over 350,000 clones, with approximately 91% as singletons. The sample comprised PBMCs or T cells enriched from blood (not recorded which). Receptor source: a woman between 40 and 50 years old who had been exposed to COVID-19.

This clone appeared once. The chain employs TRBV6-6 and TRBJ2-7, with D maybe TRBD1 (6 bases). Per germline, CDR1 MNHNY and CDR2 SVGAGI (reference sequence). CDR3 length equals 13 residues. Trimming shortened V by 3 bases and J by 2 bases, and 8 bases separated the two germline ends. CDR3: CASSYGQTYEQYF. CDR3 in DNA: TGTGCCAGCAGTTATGGACAGACCTACGAGCAGTACTTC.

The chain's CDR3 is CASRSSGYSYEQYF. The CDR3 DNA is TGTGCCAGCCGCTCTTCAGGCTATAGCTACGAGCAGTACTTC. This sequence joins TRBV2 and TRBJ2-7; D not certain. Per germline, CDR1 SNHLY and CDR2 FYNNEI. V lost 8 bases and J lost 3, with 17 bases in between. The CDR3 runs to 14 residues.

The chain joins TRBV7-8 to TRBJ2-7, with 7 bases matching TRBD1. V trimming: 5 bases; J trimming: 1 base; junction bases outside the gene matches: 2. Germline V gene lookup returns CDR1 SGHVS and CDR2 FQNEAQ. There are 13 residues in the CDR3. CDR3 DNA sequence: TGTGCCAGCAGCCCGGACAGGTCCTACGAGCAGTACTTC. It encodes CASSPDRSYEQYF.

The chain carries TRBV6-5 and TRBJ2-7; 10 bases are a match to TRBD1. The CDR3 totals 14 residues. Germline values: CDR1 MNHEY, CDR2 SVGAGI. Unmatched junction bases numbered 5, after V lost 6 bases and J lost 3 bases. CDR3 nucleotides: TGTGCCAGCAGCCAGACAGGGGGCAGCTACGAGCAGTACTTC. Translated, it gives CASSQTGGSYEQYF.

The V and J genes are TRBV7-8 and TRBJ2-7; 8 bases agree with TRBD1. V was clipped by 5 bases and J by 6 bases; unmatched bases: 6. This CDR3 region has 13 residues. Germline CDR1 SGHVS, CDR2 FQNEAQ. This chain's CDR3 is CASSIRQGSEQYF. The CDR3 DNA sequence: TGTGCCAGCAGCATACGACAGGGGAGCGAGCAGTACTTC.

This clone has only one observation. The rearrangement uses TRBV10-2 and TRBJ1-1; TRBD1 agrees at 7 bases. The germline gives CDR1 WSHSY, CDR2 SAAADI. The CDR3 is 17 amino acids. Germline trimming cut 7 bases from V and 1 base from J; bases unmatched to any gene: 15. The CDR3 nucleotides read TGCGCCAGCACCTTGAGAGGGGGCGACCCCCCGAACACTGAAGCTTTCTTT. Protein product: CASTLRGGDPPNTEAFF.

The CDR3 DNA reads as TGTGCTAGTGGCATTGAAGGGGGTGGGTATGGCTACACCTTC. This translates into CASGIEGGGYGYTF. The gene calls are TRBV12-5 and TRBJ1-2; TRBD1 is a possible D gene (6 bases). V was shortened by 6 bases and J by 5 bases, with 16 bases between the two germline ends. The CDR3 runs 14 residues. CDR1 and CDR2 from the germline V gene are LGHNT and FRNRAP.

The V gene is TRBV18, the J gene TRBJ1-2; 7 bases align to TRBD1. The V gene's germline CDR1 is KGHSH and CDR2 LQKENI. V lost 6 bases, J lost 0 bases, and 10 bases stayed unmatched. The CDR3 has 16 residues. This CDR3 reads CASSPPQGRTNYGYTF. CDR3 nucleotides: TGTGCCAGCTCGCCTCCACAGGGGCGAACTAACTATGGCTACACCTTC.

The CDR3 coding sequence is TGCGCCAGCAGCCAAGATGCAGGGGACAATGAGCAGTTCTTC. It is translated as CASSQDAGDNEQFF. The V gene is TRBV4-1, the J gene TRBJ2-1; D might be TRBD1 (6 bases). V was cut by 0 bases and J by 5 bases, with 8 bases left in between. The CDR3 length is 14 residues. Germline values: CDR1 MGHRA, CDR2 YSYEKL.

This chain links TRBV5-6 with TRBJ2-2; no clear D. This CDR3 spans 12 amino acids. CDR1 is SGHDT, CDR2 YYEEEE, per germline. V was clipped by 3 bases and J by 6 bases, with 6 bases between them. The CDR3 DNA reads TGTGCCAGCAGCTCCAGTCCCGGGGAGCTGTTTTTT. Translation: CASSSSPGELFF. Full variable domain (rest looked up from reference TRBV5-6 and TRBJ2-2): DAGVTQSPTHLIKTRGQQVTLRCSPKSGHDTVSWYQQALGQGPQFIFQYYEEEERQRGNFPDRFSGHQFPNYSSELNVNALLLGDSALYLCASSSSPGELFFGEGSRLTVL.

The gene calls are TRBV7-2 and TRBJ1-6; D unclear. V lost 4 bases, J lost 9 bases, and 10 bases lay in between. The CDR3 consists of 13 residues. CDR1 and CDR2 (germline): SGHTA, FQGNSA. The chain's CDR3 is CASSSLSSSPLHF. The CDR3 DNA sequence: TGTGCCAGCAGCTCCCTGAGTAGTTCACCCCTCCACTTT.

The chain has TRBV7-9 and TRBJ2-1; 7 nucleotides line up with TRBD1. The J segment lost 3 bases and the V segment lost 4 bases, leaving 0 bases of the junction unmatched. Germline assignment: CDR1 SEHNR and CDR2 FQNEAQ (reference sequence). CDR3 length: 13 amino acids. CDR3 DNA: TGTGCCAGCAGCTGGACAGGCTACAATGAGCAGTTCTTC. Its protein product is CASSWTGYNEQFF.

This CDR3 is CASSYGAGQNTEAFF. In DNA form, the CDR3 reads TGTGCCAGCAGTTACGGCGCAGGACAGAACACTGAAGCTTTCTTT. The J gene is TRBJ1-1, the V gene TRBV6-5; D is perhaps TRBD1 (5 bases). Trimming stripped 2 bases from V and 1 base from J, with 11 bases between. The CDR3 contains 15 residues. Germline V gives CDR1 MNHEY, CDR2 SVGAGI.

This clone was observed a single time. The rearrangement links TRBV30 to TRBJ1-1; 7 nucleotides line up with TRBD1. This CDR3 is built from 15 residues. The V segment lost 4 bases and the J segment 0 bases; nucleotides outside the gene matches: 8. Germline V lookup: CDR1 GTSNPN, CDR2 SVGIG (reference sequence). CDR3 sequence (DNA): TGTGCCTGGACCGGGACAGTAACAATGAACACTGAAGCTTTCTTT. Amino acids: CAWTGTVTMNTEAFF. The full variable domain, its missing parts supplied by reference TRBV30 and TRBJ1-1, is SQTIHQWPATLVQPVGSPLSLECTVEGTSNPNLYWYRQAAGRGLQLLFYSVGIGQISSEVPQNLSASRPQDRQFILSSKKLLLSDSGFYLCAWTGTVTMNTEAFFGQGTRLTVV.

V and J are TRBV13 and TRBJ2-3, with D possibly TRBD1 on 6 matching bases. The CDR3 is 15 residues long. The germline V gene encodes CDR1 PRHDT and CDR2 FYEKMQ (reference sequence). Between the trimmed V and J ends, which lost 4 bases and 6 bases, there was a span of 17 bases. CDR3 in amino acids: CASSSHRPQGDTQYF. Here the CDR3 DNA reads TGTGCCAGCAGCTCGCACCGGCCCCAGGGGGATACGCAGTATTTT.

The CDR3 is CASGLALDRGEFYGYTF. Here the CDR3 DNA reads TGTGCTAGTGGTTTGGCCCTGGACAGGGGAGAGTTCTATGGCTACACCTTC. This chain connects TRBV12-5 to TRBJ1-2; the match to TRBD1 covers 9 bases. The germline V gene has CDR1 LGHNT and CDR2 FRNRAP. This CDR3 comprises 17 residues. J was trimmed by 4 bases and V by 1 base; bases with no gene match: 10.

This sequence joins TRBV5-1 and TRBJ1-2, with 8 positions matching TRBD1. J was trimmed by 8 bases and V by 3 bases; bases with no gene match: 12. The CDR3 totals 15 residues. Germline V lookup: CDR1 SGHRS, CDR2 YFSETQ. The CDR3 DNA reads TGCGCCAGCAGCTCGGGACAGGTTCGAATCTCCGGCTACACCTTC. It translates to CASSSGQVRISGYTF.

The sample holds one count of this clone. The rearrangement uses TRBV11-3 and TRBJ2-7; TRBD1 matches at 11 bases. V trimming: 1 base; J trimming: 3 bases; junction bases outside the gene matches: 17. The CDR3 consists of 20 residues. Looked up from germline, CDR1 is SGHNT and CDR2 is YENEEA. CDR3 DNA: TGTGCCAGCAGCTTAGCCCGGACAGGGGGCGCTTCGGCAAGAGTCTACGAGCAGTACTTC. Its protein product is CASSLARTGGASARVYEQYF.

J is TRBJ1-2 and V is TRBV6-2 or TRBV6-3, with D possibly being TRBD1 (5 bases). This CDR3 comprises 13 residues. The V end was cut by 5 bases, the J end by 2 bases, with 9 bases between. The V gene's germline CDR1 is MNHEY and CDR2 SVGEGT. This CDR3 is CASSTGRNYGYTF. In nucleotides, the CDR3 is TGTGCCAGCAGTACAGGACGGAACTATGGCTACACCTTC.

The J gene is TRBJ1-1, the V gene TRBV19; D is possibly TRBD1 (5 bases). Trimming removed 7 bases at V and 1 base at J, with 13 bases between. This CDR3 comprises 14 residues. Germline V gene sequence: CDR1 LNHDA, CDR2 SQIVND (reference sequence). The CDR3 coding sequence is TGTGCCAGTAAGGGCCCGGGGGGGAACACTGAAGCTTTCTTT. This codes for CASKGPGGNTEAFF.

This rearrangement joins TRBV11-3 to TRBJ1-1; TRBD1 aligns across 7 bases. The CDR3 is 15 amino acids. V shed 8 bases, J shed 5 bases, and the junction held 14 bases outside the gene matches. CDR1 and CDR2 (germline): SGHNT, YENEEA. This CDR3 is CASGTAPFDPTEAFF. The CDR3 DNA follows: TGTGCCAGCGGGACAGCACCCTTTGACCCAACTGAAGCTTTCTTT. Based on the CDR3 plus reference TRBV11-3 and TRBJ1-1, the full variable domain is EAGVVQSPRYKIIEKKQPVAFWCNPISGHNTLYWYLQNLGQGPELLIRYENEEAVDDSQLPKDRFSAERLKGVDSTLKIQPAELGDSAVYLCASGTAPFDPTEAFFGQGTRLTVV.